A single sample is the source of the 8 T cell receptor beta chains below, sequenced in a study of cytomegalovirus exposure and HLA in healthy donors. With 60 Vbeta and 13 Jbeta primers, the PCR was carried out. Sequencing used immunoSEQ multiplex PCR; TCRdb keeps in-frame clones, though not all of them. This sample's clone table lists about 140,000 clones. The sample comprised PBMCs. Every receptor here comes from a male donor in good health and CMV-seronegative.

The chain uses TRBV7-9 and TRBJ2-5, with D perhaps matching TRBD2 (6 bases). CDR3 size: 15 residues. Germline V CDR1 and CDR2: SEHNR, FQNEAQ (reference sequence). Trimming took 5 bases from V and 3 from J, leaving 16 bases between them. CDR3 sequence reads: CASSLHGSGEETQYF. CDR3 nucleotides: TGTGCCAGCAGCCTCCATGGTAGCGGAGAAGAGACCCAGTACTTC.

The J gene is TRBJ2-7, the V gene TRBV6-5; 7 bases line up with TRBD1. Looked up from germline, CDR1 is MNHEY and CDR2 is SVGAGI. CDR3 length equals 14 residues. The ends lost 6 bases at V and 3 bases at J; junction bases unmatched: 8. DNA of the CDR3: TGTGCCAGCAGACTCCGGGACAGTCACTACGAGCAGTACTTC. It is translated as CASRLRDSHYEQYF.

CDR3 in amino acids: CASSESGGNQPQHF. CDR3 nucleotide sequence: TGTGCCAGCAGTGAATCAGGGGGCAATCAGCCCCAGCATTTT. The chain combines TRBV6-1 with TRBJ1-5, with D maybe TRBD1 (6 bases). This CDR3 is 14 amino acids long. CDR1 is MNHNS, CDR2 SASEGT, per germline. V gave up 2 bases and J gave up 2 bases, with 7 bases separating them.

The chain is built from TRBV5-1 and TRBJ2-5; weak D call: TRBD2 (6 bases). Germline CDR1 SGHRS, CDR2 YFSETQ. This CDR3 has 14 amino acids. V lost 4 bases, J lost 5 bases, and 15 bases lay in between. CDR3 region: CASSLSGSQETQYF. The CDR3 DNA is TGCGCCAGCAGCCTTAGCGGTTCCCAGGAGACCCAGTACTTC.

The chain links TRBV6-1 to TRBJ2-7; tentatively, D is TRBD1 (5 bases). The CDR3 length is 16 residues. CDR1 and CDR2 from the germline V gene are MNHNS and SASEGT. V shed 4 bases and J shed 5 bases, with 21 bases lying between them. In DNA, the CDR3 is TGTGCCAGCAGTGCCAGGGCCCAAAGAGTGGGTGACGAGCAGTACTTC. It specifies CASSARAQRVGDEQYF.

The rearrangement joins TRBV6-1 to TRBJ2-7; TRBD1 agrees at 7 bases. CDR1 MNHNS and CDR2 SASEGT come from the germline V gene. CDR3 size: 14 residues. The ends lost 7 bases at V and 0 bases at J; junction bases unmatched: 6. CDR3 bases: TGTGCCAGCAAGGGGGCAGGGAGCTCCTACGAGCAGTACTTC. It is translated as CASKGAGSSYEQYF.

This sequence joins TRBV15 and TRBJ2-1, with 7 bases aligning to TRBD1. The V gene's germline CDR1 is LNHNV and CDR2 YYDKDF (reference sequence). After removal of 2 bases from V and 8 bases from J, the junction contained 9 bases not matched to a gene. The CDR3 has 15 amino acids. CDR3 in amino acids: CATSRPTGSLDEQFF. CDR3 DNA: TGTGCCACCAGCAGACCGACAGGGTCGCTCGATGAGCAGTTCTTC.

Written as DNA, the CDR3 is TGTGCCAGCAGCTCCAGCCCGACAGACCCCTATGGCTACACCTTC. Translated, it gives CASSSSPTDPYGYTF. J is TRBJ1-2 and V is TRBV5-4; D possibly corresponds to TRBD1 (5 bases). The CDR3 has 15 amino acids. V was pared by 3 bases and J by 4 bases, with 16 bases between. CDR1 and CDR2 (germline): SGHNT, YYREEE (reference sequence).